This T cell receptor (beta chain) was found in a study of blood T cell repertoires in COVID-19 (dated by TCRdb to 2019 to 2021). Regarding the study in general: Samples covering the acute and convalescent phases of COVID-19 were provided by collaborators in the United States, Italy and Spain. The material from the prospective study consisted of cDNA or gDNA derived from T cells, B-cell-depleted T cells, or PBMCs. Subjects who had been exposed to COVID-19, were actively infected with it, or had recovered from it provided the deeply sampled blood TCRbeta repertoires that made up the dataset. A freely available public database, intended as a resource for researchers studying the immune response to SARS-CoV-2, is where the repertoires were released. Samples were obtained from the ongoing ImmuneRACE study (first 160 participants) and from some 1,200 subjects provided by 6 global collaborators. The sample metadata nearly always contained a de-identified subject ID, COVID-19 status, age in years and sex. HLA class I and class II types, where available, came from metadata supplied by the sample provider rather than from assay-based typing.

What the study reported, not specific to this receptor: How much clinical and demographic metadata was included differed by source and by participant, and the metadata was provided uncurated.

Turning to this clone: The target of this receptor is not known. Base qualities are missing; no much larger clone stands one base away.

TCRbeta CDR3 regions were amplified from genomic DNA by means of the immunoSEQ Assay, a bias-controlled multiplex PCR. The authors processed their data as follows. Nucleated cell counts per sample were estimated from amplification of reference gene primers within the assay. To quantify the absolute abundance of each unique TCRbeta CDR3 rearrangement, sequence reads were collapsed and filtered. Productive Simpson clonality was computed per sample as the square root of Simpson's diversity index over productive rearrangements. This is the immuneACCESS table as TCRdb keeps it, with only in-frame sequences that have V and J called. A part of the clones is gone; compared with another copy, unresolved V genes explain less than half, and the rest is unexplained. That table furnishes V, J and clone size, whereas the DNA furnished D and trimming. Present in this sample are around 270,000 clones, roughly 88% of which were seen just once. The top ten hold 0.87% of the sample.

At one collaborating source in Seattle, patients were enrolled during active infection and were followed longitudinally through the course of disease. The collaborating institutions used their own protocols to collect whole blood in K2EDTA tubes. For TCRbeta analysis, collaborators shipped samples as frozen whole blood, isolated PBMCs, or DNA extracted from either of those sample types. V and J are truncated by 9 bases and 0 bases respectively, leaving an intervening sequence of 12 bases. Inclusive of the bounding cysteine and phenylalanine, the CDR3 is 14 residues long. Only the CDR3 part of the read is kept: 42 bases, read in frame from the first base. In the germline V gene, CDR1 corresponds to KGHDR and CDR2 to SFDVKD.

The chain is assembled from TRBV24-1 and TRBJ2-3, with a tentative D gene TRBD1 over 6 matching bases. The TCR sequence derives from a human donor with COVID-19, enrolled during active disease. The donor label of this sample is uncertain. The sequenced sample was peripheral blood. The CDR3 protein: CATQDRSSTDTQYF. Read as DNA, the sequence is TGTGCCACCCAAGACAGGTCGAGCACAGATACGCAGTATTTT.